This passage covers 26 T cell receptor beta chains from one sample sequenced in a study of blood T cell repertoires in COVID-19. Method: immunoSEQ multiplex PCR; TCRdb's copy keeps in-frame clones and lacks some. This table has 100,000 to 150,000 clones, around 80% appearing once. The source material was PBMCs or T cells enriched from blood (not recorded which). The receptors were gathered from a man aged 40-49 years with acute COVID-19.

The chain recombines TRBV7-2 with TRBJ1-5, with D uncertain. Germline CDR1 is SGHTA and CDR2 is FQGNSA. The V and J ends lost 5 bases and 4 bases respectively, with 12 bases between them. This CDR3 contains 14 residues. In DNA form, the CDR3 reads TGTGCCAGCAGCCGTTCAGGAGGGAATCAGCCCCAGCATTTT. It encodes CASSRSGGNQPQHF.

The J gene is TRBJ1-2, the V gene TRBV3-1 (or the pseudogene TRBV3-2), with 8 bases that match TRBD1. Germline V gene sequence: CDR1 LGHDT, CDR2 YNNKEL (reference sequence). This CDR3 is built from 13 residues. The V segment lost 5 bases and the J segment 9 bases; nucleotides outside the gene matches: 8. Here the CDR3 DNA reads TGTGCCAGCAGCTTCGGACAGGGATTTCGCTACACCTTC. As protein: CASSFGQGFRYTF.

The chain recombines TRBV6-5 with TRBJ1-6; D unresolved. The CDR3 has 15 residues. Trimming pared 0 bases from V and 8 bases from J, leaving 11 bases between. Germline CDR1 reads MNHEY; CDR2 reads SVGAGI. CDR3 nucleotides: TGTGCCAGCAGTTACTCCGAGCGGGGAGATTCACCCCTCCACTTT. Translated, it gives CASSYSERGDSPLHF.

This rearrangement joins TRBV3-1 (or the pseudogene TRBV3-2) to TRBJ2-2, with TRBD2 matching over 7 bases. This CDR3 contains 16 residues. Germline-derived CDR1 and CDR2 are LGHDT and YNNKEL (reference sequence). V lost 7 bases to trimming and J lost 4 bases; unmatched junction nucleotides: 12. CDR3 amino acids: CASTSRASGFTGELFF. The CDR3 bases are TGTGCCAGCACAAGTAGGGCTAGCGGTTTCACCGGGGAGCTGTTTTTT.

V is TRBV3-1 (or the pseudogene TRBV3-2) and J is TRBJ1-1; D is undetermined. Germline V gene sequence: CDR1 LGHDT, CDR2 YNNKEL (reference sequence). The V end lost 0 bases, the J end lost 10 bases, and 12 bases lay between the germline ends. This CDR3 is built from 13 residues. This chain's CDR3 is CASSQDPVPRAFF. The CDR3 bases are TGTGCCAGCAGCCAAGATCCGGTACCGCGAGCTTTCTTT.

This clone showed up just once. The rearrangement joins TRBV5-8 to TRBJ2-5; TRBD1 agrees at 7 bases. V trimming: 0 bases; J trimming: 0 bases; junction bases outside the gene matches: 2. This CDR3 comprises 15 residues. Germline V gene lookup returns CDR1 SGHTS and CDR2 YDEGEE. The CDR3 here is CASSLGDRDQETQYF. DNA for the CDR3: TGTGCCAGCAGCTTGGGAGACAGGGACCAAGAGACCCAGTACTTC.

Only a few counts were recorded for this clone. V and J are TRBV12-3 or TRBV12-4 and TRBJ1-1; D call uncertain. The CDR3 totals 13 residues. The V gene lost 7 bases and the J gene lost 1 base, with 10 bases spanning the gap. The DNA of the CDR3 is TGTGCCAGCACCCCCCCAGGGAACACTGAAGCTTTCTTT. Translating gives CASTPPGNTEAFF.

This chain links TRBV27 with TRBJ2-5; unclear D gene. CDR3 size: 13 residues. CDR1 is MNHEY, CDR2 SMNVEV, per germline (reference sequence). V lost 0 bases, J lost 4 bases, and 6 bases lay in between. In DNA form, the CDR3 reads TGTGCCAGCAGTTTATCGTCTCCAGAGACCCAGTACTTC. Encoded protein: CASSLSSPETQYF.

The chain employs TRBV7-2 and TRBJ2-2; weak D call: TRBD1 (5 bases). This CDR3 comprises 16 residues. From germline, CDR1 is SGHTA and CDR2 FQGNSA. Trimming took off 3 bases at V and 3 bases at J, with 14 bases between the two ends. The CDR3: CASSLGRLVDTGELFF. The CDR3 nucleotides read TGTGCCAGCAGCTTGGGGCGTCTAGTCGACACCGGGGAGCTGTTTTTT.

The chain is built from TRBV11-3 and TRBJ2-1; D not certain. The CDR3 contains 14 residues. The V gene lost 5 bases and the J gene lost 0 bases, with 8 bases spanning the gap. The germline V gene encodes CDR1 SGHNT and CDR2 YENEEA. The CDR3 spells CASSPVSSYNEQFF. CDR3 nucleotide sequence: TGTGCCAGCAGCCCCGTTAGCTCCTACAATGAGCAGTTCTTC. The complete variable domain, with remaining parts taken from reference TRBV11-3 and TRBJ2-1, reads EAGVVQSPRYKIIEKKQPVAFWCNPISGHNTLYWYLQNLGQGPELLIRYENEEAVDDSQLPKDRFSAERLKGVDSTLKIQPAELGDSAVYLCASSPVSSYNEQFFGPGTRLTVL.

The chain is built from TRBV15 and TRBJ1-4; TRBD1 agrees at 9 bases. This CDR3 has 15 amino acids. J lost 6 bases, V lost 3 bases, and 5 bases had no gene match. The germline gives CDR1 LNHNV, CDR2 YYDKDF (reference sequence). The CDR3 loop is CATSRRQGDHEKLFF. CDR3 DNA sequence: TGTGCCACCAGCAGGAGACAGGGGGACCATGAAAAACTGTTTTTT.

This clone appeared a single time. The chain is built from TRBV10-3 and TRBJ1-6, with unresolved D. The CDR3 consists of 16 residues. V was shortened by 2 bases and J by 1 base, with 9 bases between the two germline ends. Germline CDR1 reads ENHRY; CDR2 reads SYGVKD. The CDR3, as DNA: TGTGCCATCAGTGAGAACCAAGCGTCCTATAATTCACCCCTCCACTTT. Protein product: CAISENQASYNSPLHF.

This sequence joins TRBV7-2 and TRBJ1-6; D not resolved. The germline V gene encodes CDR1 SGHTA and CDR2 FQGNSA. V was cut by 1 base and J by 7 bases, with 8 bases left in between. The CDR3 sequence is 14 residues long. In nucleotides, the CDR3 is TGTGCCAGCAGCTTAGAGCATTCAAATTCACCCCTCCACTTT. Its translation: CASSLEHSNSPLHF.

V is TRBV6-5 and J is TRBJ2-2; the D gene is possibly TRBD1 (5 bases). Germline V lookup: CDR1 MNHEY, CDR2 SVGAGI. The CDR3 runs 15 residues. Trimming shortened V by 5 bases and J by 4 bases, and 14 bases separated the two germline ends. The CDR3 DNA reads TGTGCCAGCAGTCCACAGACAGCAATCACCGGGGAGCTGTTTTTT. Translated, it gives CASSPQTAITGELFF.

CDR3 nucleotides: TGTGCCAGCAGGACTCCTTTTGGAAACACCATATATTTT. Translation gives CASRTPFGNTIYF. The chain carries TRBV6-5 and TRBJ1-3, with no clear D. Germline V gene sequence: CDR1 MNHEY, CDR2 SVGAGI. The CDR3 loop spans 13 amino acids. The V and J ends lost 6 bases and 3 bases respectively, with 9 bases between them.

This clone was detected a few times. J is TRBJ1-2 and V is TRBV12-2; the D call in the table, TRBD1, was not verified against the DNA. TRBV12-2 is a pseudogene. This CDR3 has 16 amino acids. CDR3 coding DNA: TGTGCAAGTCGCTCCCTGGACAGGACAAATAACTATGGCTACACCTTC. This codes for CASRSLDRTNNYGYTF.

The chain couples TRBV5-8 to TRBJ2-1; 9 nucleotides line up with TRBD1. Trimming took 4 bases from V and 8 from J; bases not matched to a gene: 7. The CDR3 consists of 14 residues. Germline CDR1 reads SGHTS; CDR2 reads YDEGEE. The CDR3 here is CASSMDRGGDEQFF. The CDR3 DNA is TGTGCCAGCAGCATGGACAGGGGAGGCGATGAGCAGTTCTTC. The full variable domain, its missing parts supplied by reference TRBV5-8 and TRBJ2-1, is EAGVTQSPTHLIKTRGQQATLRCSPISGHTSVYWYQQALGLGLQFLLWYDEGEERNRGNFPPRFSGRQFPNYSSELNVNALELEDSALYLCASSMDRGGDEQFFGPGTRLTVL.

The chain combines TRBV7-9 with TRBJ1-5; TRBD1 agrees at 10 bases. The CDR3 consists of 16 residues. Losses at the gene ends were 5 bases for V and 0 bases for J; bases not matched to a gene: 4. Germline CDR1 and CDR2: SEHNR and FQNEAQ (reference sequence). Here the CDR3 reads CASSPGQGYSNQPQHF. The CDR3 nucleotides are TGTGCCAGCAGCCCGGGACAGGGGTATAGCAATCAGCCCCAGCATTTT.

V gene TRBV4-2 combines with J gene TRBJ1-1, with D unresolved. V lost 4 bases, J lost 1 base, and 13 bases lay in between. Germline CDR1 and CDR2: LGHNA and YNFKEQ. The CDR3 is 15 residues long. CDR3 residues: CASSLEGAGNTEAFF. Written as DNA, the CDR3 is TGTGCCAGCAGCCTGGAGGGCGCCGGGAACACTGAAGCTTTCTTT.

This chain links TRBV9 with TRBJ1-6, with D uncertain. The CDR3 runs to 16 residues. The V gene lost 0 bases and the J gene lost 7 bases, with 14 bases spanning the gap. Germline V lookup: CDR1 SGDLS, CDR2 YYNGEE. CDR3 nucleotide sequence: TGTGCCAGCAGCGTAGACCAGTCGGCGAGGAATTCACCCCTCCACTTT. Protein: CASSVDQSARNSPLHF.

The chain carries TRBV7-8 and TRBJ2-2; unclear D gene. The length of the CDR3 is 15 residues. Germline values: CDR1 SGHVS, CDR2 FQNEAQ. V was clipped by 2 bases and J by 0 bases, with 7 bases between them. The CDR3 DNA sequence: TGTGCCAGCAGCTTACTTGACACGAACACCGGGGAGCTGTTTTTT. As protein: CASSLLDTNTGELFF.

The chain is built from TRBV19 and TRBJ1-1, with D perhaps TRBD1 (6 bases). Germline V gives CDR1 LNHDA, CDR2 SQIVND (reference sequence). The CDR3 is 12 residues long. With 11 bases removed from V and 4 bases from J, the gap between germline ends came to 14 bases. CDR3 sequence: CAAGARVTEAFF. CDR3 in DNA: TGTGCCGCAGGGGCCCGGGTCACTGAAGCTTTCTTT.

The V gene is TRBV2, the J gene TRBJ2-3, with D possibly being TRBD1 (7 bases). The CDR3 spans 15 residues. The germline gives CDR1 SNHLY, CDR2 FYNNEI. V gave up 5 bases and J gave up 2 bases, with 14 bases separating them. The CDR3 DNA reads TGTGCCAGCAGTCCTCAGGGGGGTCCCACAGATACGCAGTATTTT. Its translation: CASSPQGGPTDTQYF.

V and J are TRBV18 and TRBJ1-2, with D tentatively TRBD1 (5 bases). Trimming shortened V by 0 bases and J by 6 bases, and 14 bases separated the two germline ends. The CDR3 contains 15 residues. Germline V gene sequence: CDR1 KGHSH, CDR2 LQKENI. CDR3 loop: CASSPPGQEGNGYTF. CDR3 nucleotides: TGTGCCAGCTCACCACCCGGGCAGGAGGGGAATGGCTACACCTTC.

The chain combines TRBV9 with TRBJ2-2, with 15 bases lining up with TRBD2. V shed 4 bases and J 4 bases; nucleotides not matched to a gene: 8. The CDR3 totals 18 residues. The germline V gene encodes CDR1 SGDLS and CDR2 YYNGEE. The CDR3 bases are TGTGCCAGCAGCACACGGACTAGCGGGGGGGCGTCCACCGGGGAGCTGTTTTTT. It translates to CASSTRTSGGASTGELFF.

In its sample, this clone was seen once. The V call is TRBV6-5, the J call TRBJ1-1; D gene unclear. This CDR3 contains 16 residues. The V end lost 0 bases, the J end lost 5 bases, and 16 bases lay between the germline ends. Per the germline V gene, CDR1 is MNHEY and CDR2 is SVGAGI. CDR3 sequence: CASSYSLSWRQTEAFF. The CDR3 nucleotides read TGTGCCAGCAGTTACTCCCTGTCGTGGCGGCAAACTGAAGCTTTCTTT.